This is a list of T cell receptor beta chains from one sample in a study of T cell responses to AZD1222 COVID-19 vaccine. Assay: immunoSEQ multiplex PCR; the TCRdb copy retains only in-frame clones and omits some. Among 100,000 to 150,000 clones listed, 75% to 95% were seen once. The sample in question was peripheral blood, obtained 28 days after the second AZD1222 dose. The receptors were gathered from an adult who received the AZD1222 COVID-19 vaccine. CDR3s include the opening cysteine and the closing phenylalanine or tryptophan. The D gene is left open where the match is weak. Clone size is not always given. Where it is, it says once, few, many or a class for expanded clones.

D | J | V | size | CDR3 | DNA
TRBD2 | TRBJ2-2 | TRBV7-2 | . | CASSHSGLAAGELFF | TGTGCCAGCAGCCACTCGGGACTAGCAGCCGGGGAGCTGTTTTTT
TRBD1 | TRBJ1-1 | TRBV2 | . | CASFFGLGQGAFF | TGTGCCAGCTTTTTCGGGTTAGGACAGGGAGCTTTCTTT
TRBD1 | TRBJ2-3 | TRBV27 | . | CASRIREGTANYNTQYF | TGTGCCAGCAGGATCCGGGAAGGGACAGCGAATTACAATACGCAGTATTTT
. | TRBJ1-5 | TRBV6-5 | . | CATHRENSNQPQHF | TGTGCCACACACAGGGAGAATAGCAATCAGCCCCAGCATTTT
. | TRBJ1-1 | TRBV19 | . | CASSKAANTEAFF | TGTGCCAGTAGTAAGGCAGCGAACACTGAAGCTTTCTTT
. | TRBJ1-5 | TRBV6-6 | . | CASSPYEPGSYSNQPQHF | TGTGCCAGCAGTCCTTACGAACCAGGATCTTATAGCAATCAGCCCCAGCATTTT
. | TRBJ1-4 | TRBV10-1 | . | CASNPWGDSPPWGLFF | TGCGCCAGCAATCCGTGGGGGGATTCCCCCCCATGGGGACTGTTTTTT
. | TRBJ2-2 | TRBV7-6 | . | CASHGEFANTGELFF | TGTGCCAGCCACGGAGAGTTCGCGAACACCGGGGAGCTGTTTTTT
. | TRBJ1-1 | TRBV5-5 | . | CASSLSPGETEAFF | TGTGCCAGCAGCTTGAGTCCAGGGGAGACTGAAGCTTTCTTT
. | TRBJ1-4 | TRBV5-1 | . | CASSFGTTGEKLFF | TGCGCCAGCAGCTTCGGGACAACGGGTGAAAAACTGTTTTTT
TRBD2 | TRBJ2-2 | TRBV2 | once | CASMASGITGELFF | TGTGCCAGCATGGCTAGCGGAATCACCGGGGAGCTGTTTTTT
TRBD2 | TRBJ2-1 | TRBV5-8 | . | CASSLGASGDYNEQFF | TGTGCCAGCAGCTTGGGGGCTAGCGGGGACTACAATGAGCAGTTCTTC
. | TRBJ1-2 | TRBV30 | . | CAWSGGGYGYTF | TGTGCCTGGAGTGGGGGGGGCTATGGCTACACCTTC
TRBD2 | TRBJ2-1 | TRBV6-4 | . | CASSVSGLAHNEQFF | TGTGCCAGCAGTGTATCGGGACTAGCCCACAATGAGCAGTTCTTC
. | TRBJ1-5 | TRBV11-2 | . | CASSRGGYQPQHF | TGTGCCAGCAGCAGGGGGGGATATCAGCCCCAGCATTTT
. | TRBJ1-1 | TRBV11-3 | once | CASSLSGWANTEAFF | TGTGCCAGCAGCCTCTCAGGGTGGGCGAACACTGAAGCTTTCTTT
. | TRBJ2-7 | TRBV6-5 | . | CASSYAIPVGSYEQYF | TGTGCCAGCAGTTACGCGATTCCCGTCGGCTCCTACGAGCAGTACTTC
TRBD1 | TRBJ1-2 | TRBV6-5 | . | CASSQTDRVDGYTF | TGTGCCAGCAGTCAAACCGACAGGGTGGATGGCTACACCTTC
TRBD1 | TRBJ2-2 | TRBV5-1 | . | CASSTGQGLTGELFF | TGCGCCAGCAGCACCGGACAGGGGTTGACCGGGGAGCTGTTTTTT
. | TRBJ1-2 | TRBV6-1 | . | CASSEGSRGFYGYTF | TGTGCCAGCAGTGAAGGTAGTCGGGGCTTTTATGGCTACACCTTC